These T cell receptor beta chains were read from a single sample in a study of blood T cell repertoires in COVID-19. The protocol was immunoSEQ multiplex PCR, while the TCRdb copy is restricted to in-frame clones and leaves out a portion. Counted here are 50,000 to 65,000 clones, 65% to 85% occurring once; the ten biggest clones make up roughly 6%. The specimen sequenced was peripheral blood. The source of these receptors is a human donor in a cohort sampled during active COVID-19. CDR3s include the opening cysteine and the closing phenylalanine or tryptophan. D genes are given only for firm matches. Some rows mark clone size as missing; the rest say once, few, many or name a class of expanded clone.

j_gene | v_gene | abundance | d_gene | CDR3aa | CDR3nt
TRBJ1-1 | TRBV12-5 | - | - | CASRQLTHYTEAFF | TGTGCTAGTCGACAATTGACGCACTACACTGAAGCTTTCTTT
TRBJ2-3 | TRBV6-2/TRBV6-3 | - | TRBD2 | CASSYVRTSGSSDTQYF | TGTGCCAGCAGTTACGTTCGAACTAGCGGGAGCTCAGATACGCAGTATTTT
TRBJ2-3 | TRBV2 | - | - | CASSRLGDTQYF | TGTGCCAGCAGTCGACTAGGGGATACGCAGTATTTT
TRBJ1-2 | TRBV14 | - | - | CASSQDGGGYGYTF | TGTGCCAGCAGCCAAGATGGAGGCGGCTATGGCTACACCTTC
TRBJ1-6 | TRBV5-1 | - | TRBD1 | CASSLGKKTGDNSPLHF | TGCGCCAGCAGCTTGGGAAAAAAGACAGGGGATAATTCACCCCTCCACTTT
TRBJ2-3 | TRBV30 | - | - | CAWSVGRGTDTQYF | TGTGCCTGGAGTGTCGGGCGGGGCACAGATACGCAGTATTTT
TRBJ1-4 | TRBV10-3 | - | TRBD1 | CAISESGGQGAFGEKLFF | TGTGCCATCAGTGAGTCTGGTGGACAGGGGGCTTTCGGTGAAAAACTGTTTTTT
TRBJ1-3 | TRBV30 | - | - | CAWSGVSGNTIYF | TGTGCCTGGAGTGGAGTATCAGGAAACACCATATATTTT
TRBJ1-6 | TRBV6-6 | - | - | CASSGQGWASPLHF | TGTGCCAGCAGTGGCCAGGGGTGGGCTTCACCCCTCCACTTT
TRBJ2-5 | TRBV19 | - | - | CASRQAGETQYF | TGTGCCAGTAGGCAGGCCGGAGAGACCCAGTACTTC
TRBJ2-7 | TRBV11-2 | - | TRBD2 | CASSFSSGPGGLGSYEQYF | TGTGCCAGCAGCTTTTCCTCTGGTCCGGGGGGACTAGGGTCCTACGAGCAGTACTTC
TRBJ2-7 | TRBV5-1 | - | TRBD1 | CASTPGQGAFEQYF | TGCGCCAGCACCCCGGGACAGGGGGCTTTCGAGCAGTACTTC
TRBJ2-2 | TRBV18 | - | TRBD2 | CASSLGTSGGQNTGELFF | TGTGCCAGCTCACTCGGGACTAGCGGGGGCCAGAACACCGGGGAGCTGTTTTTT
TRBJ2-2 | TRBV5-1 | - | - | CASSLIREFSTGELFF | TGCGCCAGCAGCCTGATACGGGAGTTTAGCACCGGGGAGCTGTTTTTT
TRBJ2-3 | TRBV6-5 | - | - | CASSYSGAGRFAQYF | TGTGCCAGCAGTTACTCGGGGGCAGGGCGGTTTGCGCAGTATTTT
TRBJ1-2 | TRBV10-3 | - | - | CASRREGYGYTF | TGTGCCAGCAGAAGGGAGGGCTATGGCTACACCTTC
TRBJ1-2 | TRBV5-6 | - | - | CASSLAGAGKDGYTF | TGTGCCAGCAGCTTGGCTGGGGCAGGGAAGGATGGCTACACCTTC
TRBJ2-6 | TRBV5-4 | - | - | CASSLSLGRSGANVLTF | TGTGCCAGCAGCTTGAGTTTAGGGAGATCTGGGGCCAACGTCCTGACTTTC
TRBJ1-2 | TRBV3-1/TRBV3-2 | - | - | CASSQTGEGYTF | TGTGCCAGCAGCCAGACGGGTGAAGGCTACACCTTC
TRBJ2-2 | TRBV2 | - | - | CASSENGLYTGELFF | TGTGCCAGCAGTGAAAATGGACTCTACACCGGGGAGCTGTTTTTT
TRBJ2-7 | TRBV5-5 | - | - | CASSFWEGGYEQYF | TGTGCCAGCAGCTTCTGGGAAGGGGGCTACGAGCAGTACTTC
TRBJ2-3 | TRBV19 | - | TRBD2 | CASRLADTDTQYF | TGTGCCAGCAGACTAGCGGACACAGATACGCAGTATTTT
TRBJ2-2 | TRBV6-1 | - | - | CASSEERATGELFF | TGTGCCAGCAGTGAAGAGAGAGCTACCGGGGAGCTGTTTTTT
TRBJ2-7 | TRBV3-1/TRBV3-2 | - | TRBD2 | CASSQGTGGGREQYF | TGTGCCAGCAGCCAAGGTACGGGAGGGGGACGCGAGCAGTACTTC
TRBJ1-1 | TRBV6-6 | - | - | CASSYSMTGGGTEAFF | TGTGCCAGCAGTTACTCGATGACGGGCGGGGGCACTGAAGCTTTCTTT
TRBJ1-1 | TRBV18 | few | - | CASSQLGANTEAFF | TGTGCCAGCTCTCAATTAGGGGCCAACACTGAAGCTTTCTTT
TRBJ1-1 | TRBV19 | - | TRBD1 | CASIWGTGGSNTEAFF | TGTGCCAGTATTTGGGGAACAGGGGGCTCCAACACTGAAGCTTTCTTT
TRBJ2-7 | TRBV11-2 | - | - | CASSPIRRVYEQYF | TGTGCCAGCAGCCCGATTCGGCGGGTCTACGAGCAGTACTTC
TRBJ2-2 | TRBV4-1 | - | TRBD2 | CASSPRRREGVWTGELFF | TGCGCCAGCAGCCCCCGGAGGCGGGAGGGCGTATGGACCGGGGAGCTGTTTTTT
TRBJ2-7 | TRBV7-6 | - | - | CASSPQPAGSYEQYF | TGTGCCAGCAGCCCCCAGCCTGCCGGGAGCTACGAGCAGTACTTC
TRBJ2-5 | TRBV2 | few | - | CASQAQGQETQYF | TGTGCCAGCCAGGCTCAGGGTCAAGAGACCCAGTACTTC